Reported below is one T cell receptor (beta chain). The antigen it binds to is not known. Per-nucleotide qualities are absent, and no much larger clonotype sits a single base away. Collaborating institutions collected whole blood in K2EDTA tubes following their own protocols. For TCRbeta analysis, collaborators shipped samples as frozen whole blood, isolated PBMCs, or DNA extracted from either of those sample types. Reading from cysteine to phenylalanine, the CDR3 counts 15 amino acids. The only DNA kept is the CDR3, 45 bases in frame from the first base. The germline V end is reduced by 5 bases and the J end by 4 bases; junction bases left unmatched: 9. Per the germline V gene, SGHDN is the CDR1 and FVKESK is the CDR2. This specimen belongs to a study of blood T cell repertoires in COVID-19 (dated by TCRdb to the early 2020s). Regarding the complete study: Collaborator samples came from the United States, Italy and Spain and covered acute and convalescent phases of COVID-19. The material from the prospective study consisted of cDNA or gDNA derived from T cells, B-cell-depleted T cells, or PBMCs. The dataset comprised deeply sampled blood TCRbeta repertoires from subjects exposed to, actively infected with, or recovered from COVID-19. The repertoires were made available in a free public database intended to serve as a resource for research on the immune response to SARS-CoV-2. Samples came from the ongoing ImmuneRACE study (first 160 participants) plus 1,254 subjects from 6 global collaborators. Sample metadata almost always included a de-identified subject ID, COVID-19 status, age in years and sex. Where available, HLA class I and class II types were taken from metadata supplied by the sample provider and were not determined by assay-based typing.

TCRbeta CDR3 regions were amplified from genomic DNA by means of the immunoSEQ Assay, a bias-controlled multiplex PCR. Under the source paper's analysis protocol: Within the assay, amplification of reference gene primers was used to estimate how many nucleated cells each sample contained. Sequence reads were collapsed and filtered to measure the absolute abundance of every unique TCRbeta CDR3 rearrangement. Productive Simpson clonality was computed per sample as the square root of Simpson's diversity index over productive rearrangements. TCRdb retrieved this table from immuneACCESS and kept in-frame rearrangements only. Not all clones are present; in checked studies, unresolved V genes account for under half, and no reason is known for the remainder. From that table come the V and J calls and clone size; the DNA was used to work out D and trimming. The sample has some 90,000 clones on record, 70% to 85% of them singletons. In total, the top ten clones hold 11% of the sample.

Here is what the overall study found, with its caveats: The quantity of clinical and demographic metadata differed by source and by participant and was supplied without curation.

The sequencing input was peripheral blood. The TCR sequence derives from a man between 65 and 80 years old with active or convalescent COVID-19. The rearrangement joined TRBV14 to TRBJ1-2; the junction holds 8 bases that match TRBD1. In nucleotides, the sequence is TGTGCCAGCAGCGTCCGGACAGGGCCCCTCTATGGCTACACCTTC. This translates into CASSVRTGPLYGYTF.